The 10 T cell receptor beta chains below all came from one sample that was sequenced in a study of lymphopenia after photon versus proton radiotherapy. The assay was immunoSEQ multiplex PCR, and TCRdb's table has in-frame clones only and misses some. The sample includes fewer than 65,000 clones, 75% to 90% seen only once; the top ten take about 2.5%. Sequencing was performed on peripheral blood, taken from a patient treated with photon-based radiotherapy. These TCRs come from a man aged 35 to 55 with gastric cancer.

This rearrangement joins TRBV7-2 to TRBJ1-1; no definite D call. There are 12 residues in the CDR3. V was clipped by 5 bases and J by 2 bases, with 6 bases between them. Germline CDR1 reads SGHTA; CDR2 reads FQGNSA. DNA for the CDR3: TGTGCCAGCAGCCGTGCAAACACTGAAGCTTTCTTT. Translated, it gives CASSRANTEAFF. The complete variable domain, with remaining parts taken from reference TRBV7-2 and TRBJ1-1, reads GAGVSQSPSNKVTEKGKDVELRCDPISGHTALYWYRQSLGQGLEFLIYFQGNSAPDKSGLPSDRFSAERTGGSVSTLTIQRTQQEDSAVYLCASSRANTEAFFGQGTRLTVV.

The chain links TRBV18 to TRBJ2-7, with D maybe TRBD1 (5 bases). The length of the CDR3 is 13 residues. V was shortened by 8 bases and J by 3 bases, with 14 bases between the two germline ends. Germline V gene lookup returns CDR1 KGHSH and CDR2 LQKENI. For the CDR3, the DNA is TGTGCCAGCGCTATGGGCCAGGGCTACGAGCAGTACTTC. Translated: CASAMGQGYEQYF. Full variable domain (outside the CDR3, taken from reference TRBV18 and TRBJ2-7): NAGVMQNPRHLVRRRGQEARLRCSPMKGHSHVYWYRQLPEEGLKFMVYLQKENIIDESGMPKERFSAEFPKEGPSILRIQQVVRGDSAAYFCASAMGQGYEQYFGPGTRLTVT.

This clone was recorded only once. The rearrangement uses TRBV15 and TRBJ2-1; 7 bases align to TRBD2. CDR1 is LNHNV and CDR2 is YYDKDF in the germline V gene (reference sequence). The CDR3 is 14 residues long. With 1 base clipped from V and 9 bases from J, the junction kept 6 bases outside the gene matches. CDR3 loop: CATSRAGGRGEQFF. In nucleotides, the CDR3 is TGTGCCACCAGCAGAGCTGGGGGGAGGGGTGAGCAGTTCTTC. Combining the CDR3 with reference TRBV15 and TRBJ2-1 gives the whole variable domain DAMVIQNPRYQVTQFGKPVTLSCSQTLNHNVMYWYQQKSSQAPKLLFHYYDKDFNNEADTPDNFQSRRPNTSFCFLDIRSPGLGDTAMYLCATSRAGGRGEQFFGPGTRLTVL.

The chain employs TRBV5-8 and TRBJ1-2; D remains unclear. Germline values: CDR1 SGHTS, CDR2 YDEGEE. Trimming cost V 0 bases and J 7 bases, with 16 bases left between them. The CDR3 runs to 15 residues. CDR3 in DNA: TGTGCCAGCAGCTTGGTGCAGGTGGGGTTCGGTGGCTACACCTTC. The encoded protein is CASSLVQVGFGGYTF.

With respect to this clone: At one of its ends the junction is not consistent with the germline gene, which may arise from a read error. The rearrangement joins TRBV5-1 to TRBJ1-2; tentative D call: TRBD1 (5 bases). The CDR3 consists of 16 residues. Germline CDR1 reads SGHRS; CDR2 reads YFSETQ. The CDR3 loop is CASSLETTAAKYGYTF. CDR3 in DNA: TGCGCCAGCAGCTTGGAAACGACAGCCGCTAAGTATGGCTACACCTTC.

The chain employs TRBV18 and TRBJ1-5; the D is unclear. V gave up 2 bases and J gave up 3 bases, with 5 bases separating them. CDR1 and CDR2 from the germline V gene are KGHSH and LQKENI. The CDR3 is made up of 13 amino acids. The CDR3 protein is CASSPGLNQPQHF. The CDR3 bases are TGTGCCAGCTCACCAGGACTCAATCAGCCCCAGCATTTT.

The chain carries TRBV4-3 and TRBJ2-5; 10 nucleotides agree with TRBD2. V shed 0 bases, J shed 5 bases, and the junction held 6 bases outside the gene matches. CDR1 is LGHNA and CDR2 is YSLEER in the germline V gene. The CDR3 is made up of 16 amino acids. DNA of the CDR3: TGCGCCAGCAGCCAAGATTTGGCTAGCGGGGGTGAGACCCAGTACTTC. It encodes CASSQDLASGGETQYF.

This clone has only a few counts. The chain recombines TRBV7-3 with TRBJ2-1; either TRBD1 or TRBD2 may fit D (6 bases each). Germline V lookup: CDR1 SGHTA, CDR2 FQGTGA. The CDR3 totals 13 residues. V lost 6 bases to trimming and J lost 8 bases, with 14 bases between them. CDR3 DNA: TGTGCCAGCAGTACATGGAGGGGGGATGAGCAGTTCTTC. Its protein product is CASSTWRGDEQFF.

The chain has TRBV30 and TRBJ1-3, with TRBD1 matching over 7 bases. The CDR3 is 15 residues long. The V and J ends lost 1 base and 0 bases, in that order; junction bases with no gene match: 3. CDR1 and CDR2 (germline): GTSNPN, SVGIG (reference sequence). The DNA of the CDR3 is TGTGCCTGGAGTGAGGGACAGCTCTCTGGAAACACCATATATTTT. This encodes CAWSEGQLSGNTIYF.

The chain recombines TRBV5-4 with TRBJ2-3; 10 nucleotides agree with TRBD2. CDR1 is SGHNT and CDR2 is YYREEE in the germline V gene (reference sequence). The CDR3 spans 18 residues. With V trimmed by 0 bases and J by 0 bases, 7 bases remained unmatched. CDR3 DNA: TGTGCCAGCAGCTTGGAGGCTAGCGGGGGACTTAGCACAGATACGCAGTATTTT. This translates into CASSLEASGGLSTDTQYF.